What follows are 25 T cell receptor beta chains derived from one specimen sequenced in a study of response to subunit inactivated influenza vaccine. TCRdb ran MiXCR on the RT-PCR reads and lists one entry per CDR3 protein. The table shows hundreds of thousands of distinct CDR3 sequences, with 15% to 19% occurring only once. The input for sequencing was PBMCs from blood, taken approximately 12 days after vaccination. These receptor sequences come from a man in his fifties or sixties who received an inactivated influenza vaccine.

This clonotype was detected a few times. This chain links TRBV24-1 with TRBJ2-1; 9 bases map to TRBD1. The germline V gene encodes CDR1 KGHDR and CDR2 SFDVKD. The CDR3 covers 15 residues. J gave up 4 bases and V 3 bases, and 3 bases lay outside the gene matches. CDR3 amino acids: CATSDKGQGYNEQFF. As DNA, the CDR3 is TGTGCCACCAGTGATAAGGGACAGGGTTACAATGAGCAGTTCTTC.

This clonotype was counted ten times or more. The rearrangement links TRBV12-3 or TRBV12-4 to TRBJ2-7, with 9 bases matching TRBD1. The CDR3 sequence is 13 residues long. V trimming: 5 bases; J trimming: 6 bases; junction bases outside the gene matches: 5. CDR3 nucleotides: TGTGCCAGCAGTCCCGGGACAGGGAGCGAGCAGTACTTC. Protein sequence: CASSPGTGSEQYF.

This clonotype was seen only once. The junction does not match germline at one end; this may be a read error. This chain connects TRBV5-1 to TRBJ2-5, with 12 bases that match TRBD1. From germline, CDR1 is SGHRS and CDR2 YFSETQ. The CDR3 is 15 amino acids. The CDR3: CASRRDRGLQETQSF. DNA of the CDR3: TGCGCCAGCAGAAGGGACAGGGGGCTTCAAGAGACCCAGTCCTTC. The full variable domain, rest sourced from reference TRBV5-1 and TRBJ2-5, is KAGVTQTPRYLIKTRGQQVTLSCSPISGHRSVSWYQQTPGQGLQFLFEYFSETQRNKGNFPGRFSGRQFSNSRSEMNVSTLELGDSALYLCASRRDRGLQETQSFGPGTRLLVL.

This clonotype was picked up a small number of times. The chain couples TRBV6-1 to TRBJ2-7; 9 bases align to TRBD1. Per germline, CDR1 MNHNS and CDR2 SASEGT. J gave up 6 bases and V 7 bases, and 13 bases lay outside the gene matches. This CDR3 region has 15 residues. The CDR3 loop reads CASNRRGDRASEQYF. CDR3 in DNA: TGTGCCAGCAACCGAAGGGGGGACAGGGCCAGCGAGCAGTACTTC.

In its sample, this clonotype was seen a few times. The chain has TRBV29-1 and TRBJ2-3; 7 nucleotides agree with TRBD1. The ends lost 5 bases at V and 0 bases at J; junction bases unmatched: 8. There are 15 residues in the CDR3. Germline V lookup: CDR1 SQVTM, CDR2 ANQGSEA. The CDR3 DNA reads as TGCAGCGTTACTGCCGGGACAGCAAGCACAGATACGCAGTATTTT. Translated, it gives CSVTAGTASTDTQYF.

For this clonotype: Being one base from a much bigger clone, this may be a read error. The chain combines TRBV6-1 with TRBJ2-2; 9 bases line up with TRBD1. The CDR3 consists of 15 residues. Germline V gives CDR1 MNHNS, CDR2 SASEGT. V dropped 5 bases and J dropped 10; count of bases not matched to a gene: 11. The CDR3 sequence is CASSTSGTGSVELFF. The CDR3 region has the DNA TGTGCCAGCAGTACCTCCGGGACAGGGTCCGTGGAGCTGTTTTTT.

This clonotype was observed at least ten times. The rearrangement uses TRBV28 and TRBJ1-2; D is unclear. This CDR3 has 16 residues. Germline CDR1 and CDR2: MDHEN and SYDVKM. V lost 6 bases, J lost 8 bases, and 25 bases lay in between. The CDR3 reads CASSPPPRQNPTGYTF. CDR3 coding DNA: TGTGCCAGCAGCCCCCCCCCCCGGCAGAACCCAACCGGCTACACCTTC.

The rearrangement uses TRBV7-2 and TRBJ2-1; 8 nucleotides match TRBD2. The V and J ends lost 3 bases and 5 bases, in that order; junction bases with no gene match: 6. This CDR3 has 15 residues. Germline-derived CDR1 and CDR2 are SGHTA and FQGNSA. CDR3 in amino acids: CASSLAPGGNNEQFF. The CDR3 nucleotides are TGTGCCAGCAGCTTGGCCCCGGGGGGGAACAATGAGCAGTTCTTC. Complete variable domain (other parts from reference TRBV7-2 and TRBJ2-1): GAGVSQSPSNKVTEKGKDVELRCDPISGHTALYWYRQSLGQGLEFLIYFQGNSAPDKSGLPSDRFSAERTGGSVSTLTIQRTQQEDSAVYLCASSLAPGGNNEQFFGPGTRLTVL.

This clonotype occurred a few times. The chain links TRBV24-1 to TRBJ2-2; D may correspond to TRBD1 or TRBD2 (6 bases each). The germline V gene has CDR1 KGHDR and CDR2 SFDVKD. V dropped 6 bases and J dropped 6 bases, with 13 bases sitting between them. This CDR3 region has 14 residues. CDR3 DNA: TGTGCCACCAGTCCCCGGGGGCTGTCCGGGGAGCTGTTTTTT. This gives the protein CATSPRGLSGELFF.

CDR3 residues: CASRGTGGQTGELFF. Here the CDR3 DNA reads TGTGCCAGCAGAGGGACAGGGGGCCAGACCGGGGAGCTGTTTTTT. The rearrangement links TRBV9 to TRBJ2-2, with TRBD1 identical over 12 bases. The CDR3 is 15 residues long. CDR1 and CDR2 from the germline V gene are SGDLS and YYNGEE. V gave up 5 bases and J gave up 5 bases; unmatched junction bases: 4.

The table lists this clonotype with many counts. The chain joins TRBV9 to TRBJ2-2; D is unresolved. This CDR3 is built from 15 residues. Germline CDR1 and CDR2: SGDLS and YYNGEE. V was cut by 1 base and J by 5 bases, with 12 bases left in between. The CDR3 is CASSVLPRWTGELFF. The DNA for the CDR3 is TGTGCCAGCAGCGTACTGCCCCGCTGGACCGGGGAGCTGTTTTTT.

In this sample, this clonotype turned up once. This rearrangement joins TRBV2 to TRBJ2-5; D is possibly TRBD2 (7 bases). Germline values: CDR1 SNHLY, CDR2 FYNNEI. This CDR3 has 12 residues. V gave up 8 bases and J gave up 5 bases, with 12 bases separating them. The CDR3 here is CASRRGAETQYF. DNA of the CDR3: TGTGCCAGCCGCCGGGGGGCGGAGACCCAGTACTTC.

This clonotype was counted between two and nine times. The V and J genes are TRBV7-2 and TRBJ2-7, with a weak D call TRBD1 (6 bases). Germline loops: CDR1 SGHTA, CDR2 FQGNSA. The V end lost 5 bases, the J end lost 6 bases, and 14 bases lay between the germline ends. CDR3 length equals 13 residues. The CDR3 sequence is CASSRRTVSEQYF. CDR3 nucleotide sequence: TGTGCCAGCAGCCGGCGGACAGTATCCGAGCAGTACTTC.

This clonotype was counted between two and nine times. V usage is TRBV29-1 and J usage is TRBJ2-7, with 10 bases fitting TRBD1. J was trimmed by 4 bases and V by 7 bases; bases with no gene match: 10. The CDR3 spans 14 residues. CDR1 is SQVTM and CDR2 is ANQGSEA in the germline V gene. The CDR3 reads CSATDRGRRYEQYF. The CDR3 bases are TGCAGCGCCACCGACAGGGGGCGCAGGTACGAGCAGTACTTC.

This clonotype was seen only a few times. V gene TRBV5-1 combines with J gene TRBJ1-2; D unresolved. In germline, CDR1 is SGHRS, CDR2 YFSETQ. The CDR3 runs to 14 residues. V lost 0 bases, J lost 6 bases, and 12 bases lay in between. CDR3 region: CASSLDGRLDGYTF. CDR3 nucleotides: TGCGCCAGCAGCTTGGACGGAAGACTAGATGGCTACACCTTC.

The J gene is TRBJ1-2, the V gene TRBV5-1; D is possibly TRBD1 (5 bases). CDR1 and CDR2 from the germline V gene are SGHRS and YFSETQ. The length of the CDR3 is 18 residues. Trimming took 0 bases from V and 0 from J, leaving 18 bases between them. The CDR3 bases are TGCGCCAGCAGCTTGGAGTATTCATGGGGGGTTTCTAACTATGGCTACACCTTC. It specifies CASSLEYSWGVSNYGYTF.

This chain connects TRBV12-3 or TRBV12-4 to TRBJ2-7, with TRBD1 matching 7 bases. The V and J ends lost 1 base and 3 bases, in that order; junction bases with no gene match: 3. The CDR3 is 14 residues long. The CDR3: CASSLVQGVYEQYF. CDR3 DNA: TGTGCCAGCAGTTTAGTGCAGGGGGTCTACGAGCAGTACTTC.

This clonotype was counted only a few times. The CDR3 sequence is CASSLERGYAYEQYF. CDR3 coding DNA: TGTGCCAGCAGCTTAGAGAGAGGCTACGCCTACGAGCAGTACTTC. J is TRBJ2-7 and V is TRBV11-2, with unresolved D. Trimming removed 0 bases from V and 2 bases from J, with 11 bases in between. This CDR3 has 15 residues. Germline lookup yields CDR1 SGHAT and CDR2 FQNNGV.

Many counts were recorded for this clonotype. The chain employs TRBV24-1 and TRBJ1-2; 9 nucleotides align to TRBD1. CDR1 and CDR2 (germline): KGHDR, SFDVKD. The CDR3 contains 12 residues. Unmatched junction bases numbered 0, after V lost 9 bases and J lost 2 bases. CDR3 coding DNA: TGTGCCACCGGGACAGGGAACTATGGCTACACCTTC. This sequence encodes CATGTGNYGYTF.

This clonotype came up a few times. The chain joins TRBV29-1 to TRBJ2-7; 7 nucleotides match TRBD1. Germline V gene data show CDR1 as SQVTM and CDR2 as ANQGSEA. V lost 0 bases to trimming and J lost 2 bases; unmatched junction nucleotides: 4. The CDR3 runs to 14 residues. The CDR3 DNA reads TGCAGCGTTGAAGATCCGACAGGGACCTACGAGCAGTACTTC. This sequence encodes CSVEDPTGTYEQYF.

The genes are TRBV4-2 and TRBJ2-2; TRBD2 aligns across 11 bases. The CDR3 loop spans 20 amino acids. Germline V CDR1 and CDR2: LGHNA, YNFKEQ. The V gene end was trimmed by 3 bases and the J gene end by 4 bases; junction bases not matched to a gene: 16. CDR3 bases: TGTGCCAGCAGCCAGCGCCTTCTGACACTAGCGGGAGTCCCCACCGGGGAGCTGTTTTTT. Residues: CASSQRLLTLAGVPTGELFF.

J is TRBJ2-1 and V is TRBV12-3 or TRBV12-4, with TRBD2 matching over 8 bases. This CDR3 has 15 residues. Trimming cost V 2 bases and J 4 bases; bases outside gene matches: 4. CDR3 protein: CASSLFAGGYNEQFF. CDR3 sequence (DNA): TGTGCCAGCAGTTTATTTGCGGGGGGTTACAATGAGCAGTTCTTC.

This clonotype was detected only a few times. The chain combines TRBV3-1 with TRBJ1-6; 8 nucleotides agree with TRBD1. J lost 9 bases, V lost 6 bases, and 10 bases had no gene match. Germline V gene sequence: CDR1 LGHDT, CDR2 YNNKEL (reference sequence). This CDR3 has 15 residues. The CDR3 bases are TGTGCCAGCAGACCTCGGACAGGGATCGGTTCACCCCTCCACTTT. As protein: CASRPRTGIGSPLHF.

The chain uses TRBV18 and TRBJ1-4; the match to TRBD1 covers 7 bases. V shed 2 bases, J shed 8 bases, and the junction held 8 bases outside the gene matches. This CDR3 spans 15 amino acids. Germline loops: CDR1 KGHSH, CDR2 LQKENI. The CDR3 DNA sequence: TGTGCCAGCTCACCAAGCCCGACAGGGCGAGAAAAACTGTTTTTT. Translating it yields CASSPSPTGREKLFF.

The chain couples TRBV18 to TRBJ2-7; 11 nucleotides line up with TRBD2. In germline, CDR1 is KGHSH, CDR2 LQKENI. The CDR3 length is 15 residues. V trimming: 6 bases; J trimming: 4 bases; junction bases outside the gene matches: 8. CDR3 DNA: TGTGCCAGCTCTCTTAGACTAGCGGGGAGATACGAGCAGTACTTC. This gives the protein CASSLRLAGRYEQYF.